The 20 T cell receptor beta chains presented below share a single source sample, sequenced in a study of T cell repertoires in cytomegalovirus infection. TCRdb reprocessed the reads with MiXCR, giving one entry per CDR3 protein. The sample contains 8,000 or so distinct CDR3 sequences, less than 65% of which appear only once. These TCRs are of unknown antigen specificity. Material: PBMCs, sequenced either directly or after in vitro stimulation (not recorded which). These receptors all stem from a human donor in good health (CMV status not recorded). Some clones in this sample may be carry-over from other donors' samples.

This clonotype was counted between two and nine times. The chain joins TRBV7-2 to TRBJ2-3; the match to TRBD2 covers 7 bases. Looked up from germline, CDR1 is SGHTA and CDR2 is FQGNSA. This CDR3 contains 14 residues. V was clipped by 6 bases and J by 4 bases; unmatched bases: 7. CDR3 coding DNA: TGTGCCAGCAGGCAACCGGGGGGTTCAGATACGCAGTATTTT. The encoded protein is CASRQPGGSDTQYF.

This clonotype was detected only a few times. The chain joins TRBV20-1 to TRBJ1-6, with TRBD1 identical over 7 bases. The CDR3 totals 14 residues. Germline CDR1 DFQATT, CDR2 SNEGSKA (reference sequence). The V gene end was trimmed by 3 bases and the J gene end by 8 bases; junction bases not matched to a gene: 7. CDR3 amino acids: CSARLSRGDSPLHF. The CDR3 nucleotides read TGCAGTGCTAGGCTCTCCAGGGGGGATTCACCCCTCCACTTT.

The chain is built from TRBV7-2 and TRBJ2-5; TRBD2 matches at 7 bases. With V trimmed by 1 base and J by 7 bases, 15 bases remained unmatched. The CDR3 loop spans 17 amino acids. CDR1 SGHTA and CDR2 FQGNSA come from the germline V gene. The CDR3, as DNA: TGTGCCAGCAGCTTAGTAGCGGGCCAAATATCGGGAGGGACCCAGTACTTC. It is translated as CASSLVAGQISGGTQYF.

This rearrangement joins TRBV19 to TRBJ2-2; 8 nucleotides match TRBD2. The CDR3 sequence is 14 residues long. Germline V lookup: CDR1 LNHDA, CDR2 SQIVND (reference sequence). The ends lost 8 bases at V and 8 bases at J; junction bases unmatched: 10. The CDR3 sequence is CASSPGGYLGELFF. The CDR3 DNA follows: TGTGCCAGTTCTCCGGGGGGGTACTTGGGGGAGCTGTTTTTT.

Only a few counts were recorded for this clonotype. V and J are TRBV28 and TRBJ2-7; D remains ambiguous. V gave up 1 base and J gave up 3 bases, with 4 bases separating them. This CDR3 is built from 12 residues. Germline V gene lookup returns CDR1 MDHEN and CDR2 SYDVKM. The CDR3 here is CASSLFDYEQYF. Here the CDR3 DNA reads TGTGCCAGCAGTTTATTCGACTACGAGCAGTACTTC.

This clonotype was recorded once. The chain carries TRBV7-3 and TRBJ1-1, with D uncertain. CDR1 is SGHTA, CDR2 FQGTGA, per germline. V was pared by 5 bases and J by 5 bases, with 12 bases between. The CDR3 totals 13 residues. The CDR3 spells CASSRIVATEAFF. In DNA, the CDR3 is TGTGCCAGCAGCCGGATTGTGGCGACTGAAGCTTTCTTT.

The V call is TRBV7-4, the J call TRBJ2-7; D call uncertain. The CDR3 loop spans 12 amino acids. Germline V gene lookup returns CDR1 SGHVT and CDR2 SQSDAQ. The ends were cut back, 0 bases at V and 12 bases at J, with 12 bases in the middle. The CDR3 nucleotides read TGTGCCAGCAGCTTAGCGCTGGGCGAGACGTACTTC. This gives the protein CASSLALGETYF.

A few counts support this clonotype. V usage is TRBV7-6 and J usage is TRBJ1-5; weak D call: TRBD1 (6 bases). The CDR3 covers 17 residues. V was pared by 1 base and J by 5 bases, with 18 bases between. The germline V gene encodes CDR1 SGHVS and CDR2 FNYEAQ. The CDR3 coding sequence is TGTGCCAGCAGCTTAGATTTGCGGGGGCCACTGGATCAGCCCCAGCATTTT. This encodes CASSLDLRGPLDQPQHF. Variable domain in full (rest from reference TRBV7-6 and TRBJ1-5): GAGVSQSPRYKVTKRGQDVALRCDPISGHVSLYWYRQALGQGPEFLTYFNYEAQQDKSGLPNDRFSAERPEGSISTLTIQRTEQRDSAMYRCASSLDLRGPLDQPQHFGDGTRLSIL.

About this clonotype: The junction does not match germline at one end; this may be a read error. This chain uses TRBV6-6 with TRBJ2-7, with 10 bases that match TRBD2. This CDR3 contains 16 residues. Germline V CDR1 and CDR2: MNHNY, SVGAGI (reference sequence). CDR3 sequence reads: CVSSYSASGGAYEQYF. Written as DNA, the CDR3 is TGTGTCAGCAGTTACTCGGCAAGCGGGGGGGCCTACGAGCAGTACTTC.

This clonotype was recorded many times. The chain carries TRBV6-2 or TRBV6-3 and TRBJ1-1; D not resolved. V lost 6 bases to trimming and J lost 1 base, with 6 bases between them. This CDR3 has 12 residues. Germline V gene data show CDR1 as MNHEY and CDR2 as SVGEGT. As DNA, the CDR3 is TGTGCCAGCAGGGACCGGAACACTGAAGCTTTCTTT. Its protein is CASRDRNTEAFF.

The chain uses TRBV7-2 and TRBJ1-1; no reliable D call. Germline V gives CDR1 SGHTA, CDR2 FQGNSA. The CDR3 consists of 13 residues. Trimming removed 2 bases from V and 1 base from J, with 5 bases in between. The CDR3 region has the DNA TGTGCCAGCAGCTTACCGGCGAACACTGAAGCTTTCTTT. It codes for CASSLPANTEAFF.

The rearrangement uses TRBV7-2 and TRBJ2-1, with TRBD2 identical over 7 bases. The CDR3 has 15 residues. J was trimmed by 7 bases and V by 1 base; bases with no gene match: 7. Germline CDR1 and CDR2: SGHTA and FQGNSA. CDR3 residues: CASSLEAGHLNEQFF. DNA of the CDR3: TGTGCCAGCAGCTTAGAAGCGGGGCACCTAAATGAGCAGTTCTTC.

This clonotype was detected ten times or more. V is TRBV2 and J is TRBJ2-2; D is uncertain. The CDR3 has 13 residues. Germline V gives CDR1 SNHLY, CDR2 FYNNEI. The V and J ends lost 6 bases and 7 bases respectively, with 12 bases between them. CDR3 sequence reads: CASRRMAYGELFF. The DNA of the CDR3 is TGTGCCAGCAGAAGGATGGCCTACGGGGAGCTGTTTTTT.

The rearrangement links TRBV5-1 to TRBJ2-7; no reliable D call. Trimming stripped 0 bases from V and 2 bases from J, with 12 bases between. The CDR3 totals 15 residues. Germline lookup yields CDR1 SGHRS and CDR2 YFSETQ. CDR3 sequence: CASSLGQTPTYEQYF. Written as DNA, the CDR3 is TGCGCCAGCAGCTTGGGTCAGACGCCAACCTACGAGCAGTACTTC.

Comments on this clonotype: An end of the junction differs from the germline gene, which may be a read error. The chain uses TRBV7-2 and TRBJ2-7, with D tentatively TRBD2 (6 bases). This CDR3 has 15 amino acids. Germline lookup yields CDR1 SGHTA and CDR2 FQGNSA. DNA of the CDR3: TGTGTCAGCATCTTCAGGGCCGGGACTGCCGGCGAGCAGTACTTC. This sequence encodes CVSIFRAGTAGEQYF.

This clonotype was counted only a few times. The genes are TRBV12-3 or TRBV12-4 and TRBJ1-5, with D possibly matching TRBD1 (5 bases). CDR3 length: 14 amino acids. V shed 5 bases and J shed 4 bases, with 12 bases lying between them. Written as DNA, the CDR3 is TGTGCCAGCAGTCCCCGGGACGGTAATCAGCCCCAGCATTTT. Its protein is CASSPRDGNQPQHF.

A word on this clonotype: Compared with germline, one end of the junction differs, possibly owing to a read error. The chain couples TRBV12-3 or TRBV12-4 to TRBJ1-1; TRBD1 matches 8 bases. This CDR3 has 15 residues. The CDR3, as DNA: TGTTACAGCAGCCCCCCGACAGGGGTTAACACTGAAGCGTTCTTT. Its protein is CYSSPPTGVNTEAFF.

This clonotype occurred a few times. This sequence joins TRBV10-3 and TRBJ1-5; no reliable D call. This CDR3 is 13 amino acids long. V lost 5 bases to trimming and J lost 8 bases, with 13 bases between them. Per germline, CDR1 ENHRY and CDR2 SYGVKD. CDR3 in DNA: TGTGCCATCAGTAGGACCCCGGGAGAGCCCCAGCATTTT. It translates to CAISRTPGEPQHF.

This clonotype appeared a few times. At one of its ends the junction is not consistent with the germline gene, which may arise from a read error. This rearrangement joins TRBV5-1 to TRBJ2-7, with D possibly being TRBD1 or TRBD2 (7 bases each). The CDR3 is 14 amino acids. Germline V CDR1 and CDR2: SGHRS, YFSETQ. The CDR3 loop is CASTPGGGPYEKYF. CDR3 DNA sequence: TGCGCGAGCACACCAGGGGGGGGGCCCTACGAGAAGTACTTC.

This clonotype turned up a few times. The gene calls are TRBV28 and TRBJ2-7; 7 bases agree with TRBD1. V lost 2 bases to trimming and J lost 9 bases; unmatched junction nucleotides: 13. CDR1 and CDR2 from the germline V gene are MDHEN and SYDVKM. This CDR3 contains 15 residues. CDR3 sequence: CASSLPTGALRGQYF. CDR3 nucleotide sequence: TGTGCCAGCAGTTTACCTACAGGGGCTCTACGTGGGCAGTACTTC. The full variable domain, rest sourced from reference TRBV28 and TRBJ2-7, is DVKVTQSSRYLVKRTGEKVFLECVQDMDHENMFWYRQDPGLGLRLIYFSYDVKMKEKGDIPEGYSVSREKKERFSLILESASTNQTSMYLCASSLPTGALRGQYFGPGTRLTVT.